The following is a TCR beta chain sequence with its context. Trimming stripped 1 base from V and 7 bases from J, with 11 bases between. The CDR3 runs 15 residues. CDR1 and CDR2 from the germline V gene are ENHRY and SYGVKD. As handled by the study authors: Scientists estimated how many nucleated cells there were by amplifying reference gene primers. Data came from immunoSEQ multiplex PCR; TCRdb stores just in-frame clones and leaves some out. The V and J calls and clone size come from that table; D and trimming were worked out from the DNA. The sample records tens of thousands of clones, 82% being singletons. The sample belongs to a study of blood T cell repertoires in COVID-19. As for the study in general: Acute and convalescent COVID-19 specimens originated in the United States, Italy and Spain. The analysed material was cDNA or gDNA that came from T cells, B-cell-depleted T cells, or PBMCs.

This clonotype was obtained from an elderly man with active COVID-19. The chain combines TRBV10-3 with TRBJ1-6; tentative D call: TRBD1 (6 bases). The sample comprised peripheral blood. CDR3 in amino acids: CAISELGQTNSPLHF. The CDR3 region has the DNA TGTGCCATCAGTGAGTTAGGACAGACGAATTCACCCCTCCACTTT.